This T cell receptor (beta chain) was sequenced during a study of cytomegalovirus exposure and HLA in healthy donors. Healthy donors of bone marrow made up the group. Primers: 60 Vbeta forward and 13 Jbeta reverse. TCRdb's table, derived via immunoSEQ multiplex PCR, lists solely in-frame clones and lacks some. The sample holds around 150,000 clones, around 69% seen once. General study findings and limits: Within the data, a cluster of highly shared sequence variants was likely a sequencing artifact. Rarity characterized most TCR sequences, yet some public TCRs appeared in many donors. In vitro data verified a few CMV-associated chains as specific for CMV antigens.

As to this clone: Its antigen is unknown.

The V gene lost 5 bases and the J gene lost 5 bases, with 22 bases spanning the gap. This CDR3 comprises 16 residues. Per germline, CDR1 SGHRS and CDR2 YFSETQ. Input material: PBMCs. This chain links TRBV5-1 with TRBJ2-5, with D perhaps matching TRBD1 (6 bases). The clonotype was recovered from a man aged 55 to 70 in good health and CMV-seronegative. The CDR3 sequence: CASRDPTGSGEETQYF. The CDR3 DNA reads as TGCGCCAGCAGAGACCCGACAGGATCAGGGGAGGAGACCCAGTACTTC. The variable domain in full, with the rest retrieved from reference TRBV5-1 and TRBJ2-5, is KAGVTQTPRYLIKTRGQQVTLSCSPISGHRSVSWYQQTPGQGLQFLFEYFSETQRNKGNFPGRFSGRQFSNSRSEMNVSTLELGDSALYLCASRDPTGSGEETQYFGPGTRLLVL.